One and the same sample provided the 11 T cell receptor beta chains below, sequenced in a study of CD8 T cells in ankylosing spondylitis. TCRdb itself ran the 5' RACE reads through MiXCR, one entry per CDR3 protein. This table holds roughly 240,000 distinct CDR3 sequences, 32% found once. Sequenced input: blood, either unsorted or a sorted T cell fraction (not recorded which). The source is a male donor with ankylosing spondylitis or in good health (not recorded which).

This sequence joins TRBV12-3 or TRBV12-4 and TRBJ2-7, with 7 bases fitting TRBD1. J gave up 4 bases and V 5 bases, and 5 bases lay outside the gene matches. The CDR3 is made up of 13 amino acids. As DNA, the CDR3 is TGTGCCAGCAGTCGTAAGGGGGCTTACGAGCAGTACTTC. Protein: CASSRKGAYEQYF.

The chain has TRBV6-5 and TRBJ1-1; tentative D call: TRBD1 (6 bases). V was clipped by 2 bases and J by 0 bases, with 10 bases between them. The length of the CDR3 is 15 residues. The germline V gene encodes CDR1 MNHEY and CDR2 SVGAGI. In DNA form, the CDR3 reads TGTGCCAGCAGTTACCAGGGGCGAGTGAACACTGAAGCTTTCTTT. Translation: CASSYQGRVNTEAFF.

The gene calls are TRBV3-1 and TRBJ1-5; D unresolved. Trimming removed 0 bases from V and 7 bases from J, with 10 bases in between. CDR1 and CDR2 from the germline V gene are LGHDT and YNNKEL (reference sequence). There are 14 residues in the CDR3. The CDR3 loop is CASSQDLGPQPQHF. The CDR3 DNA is TGTGCCAGCAGCCAAGATCTGGGCCCACAGCCCCAGCATTTT.

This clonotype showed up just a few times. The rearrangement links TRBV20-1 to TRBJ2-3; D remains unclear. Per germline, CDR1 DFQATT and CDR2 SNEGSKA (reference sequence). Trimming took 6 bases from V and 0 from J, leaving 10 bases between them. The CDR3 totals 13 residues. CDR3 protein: CSAPSASTDTQYF. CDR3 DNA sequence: TGCAGTGCCCCCTCAGCTAGCACAGATACGCAGTATTTT.

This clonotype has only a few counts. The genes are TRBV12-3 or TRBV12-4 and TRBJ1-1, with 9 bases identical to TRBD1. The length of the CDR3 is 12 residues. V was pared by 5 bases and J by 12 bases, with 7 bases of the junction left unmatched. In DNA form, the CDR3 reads TGTGCCAGCAGTCCTGGGACAGGGCGGTCTTTCTTT. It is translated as CASSPGTGRSFF.

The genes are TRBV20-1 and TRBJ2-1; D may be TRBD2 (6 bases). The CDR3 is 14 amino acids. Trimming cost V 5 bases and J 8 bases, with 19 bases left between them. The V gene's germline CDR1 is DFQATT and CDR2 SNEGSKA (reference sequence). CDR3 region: CSAEAGHRGDEQFF. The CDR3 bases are TGCAGTGCTGAAGCGGGCCACCGAGGGGATGAGCAGTTCTTC.

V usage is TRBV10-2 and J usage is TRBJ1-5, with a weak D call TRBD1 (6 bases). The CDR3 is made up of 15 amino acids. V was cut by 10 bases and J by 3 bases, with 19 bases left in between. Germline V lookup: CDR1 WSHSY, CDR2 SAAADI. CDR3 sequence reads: CANYRVTGLNQPQHF. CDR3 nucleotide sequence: TGCGCCAACTACAGGGTCACGGGGCTCAATCAGCCCCAGCATTTT.

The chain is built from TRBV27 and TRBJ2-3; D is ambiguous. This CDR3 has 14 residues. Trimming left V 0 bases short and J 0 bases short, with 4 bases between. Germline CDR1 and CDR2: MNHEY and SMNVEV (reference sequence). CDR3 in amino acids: CASSLSGSTDTQYF. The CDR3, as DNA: TGTGCCAGCAGTTTATCGGGCAGCACAGATACGCAGTATTTT.

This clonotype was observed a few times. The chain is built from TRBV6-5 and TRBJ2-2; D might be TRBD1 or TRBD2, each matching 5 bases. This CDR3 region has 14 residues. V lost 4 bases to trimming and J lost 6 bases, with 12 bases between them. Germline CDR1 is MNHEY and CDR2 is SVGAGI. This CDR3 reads CASSFGREPGELFF. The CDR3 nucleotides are TGTGCCAGCAGTTTTGGCAGGGAGCCCGGGGAGCTGTTTTTT.

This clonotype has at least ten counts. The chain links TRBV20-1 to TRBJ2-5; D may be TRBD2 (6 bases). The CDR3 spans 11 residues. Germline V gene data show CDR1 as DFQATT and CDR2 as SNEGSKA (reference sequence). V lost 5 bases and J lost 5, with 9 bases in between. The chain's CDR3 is CSALGGETQYF. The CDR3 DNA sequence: TGCAGTGCTCTTGGGGGGGAGACCCAGTACTTC.

CDR3 coding DNA: TGCAGTGCCTCAGGTCTGGCGGATTACTACGAGCAGTACTTC. Protein: CSASGLADYYEQYF. The chain combines TRBV20-1 with TRBJ2-7; no definite D call. Trimming shortened V by 6 bases and J by 3 bases, and 18 bases separated the two germline ends. CDR1 is DFQATT, CDR2 SNEGSKA, per germline (reference sequence). The CDR3 spans 14 residues.